This T cell receptor beta chain was sequenced in a study of siplizumab effects on memory and regulatory T cells. Profiling relied on immunoSEQ multiplex PCR, and the TCRdb table lists in-frame clones only, not all of them. The table records roughly 5,300 clones, 40% to 55% of them present only once. For this clone: Its matching antigen is unknown.

In the mixed lymphocyte reaction, cells were cocultured for less than 7 days at 37°C. V lost 6 bases and J lost 3; bases outside the gene matches: 6. Germline lookup yields CDR1 SEHNR and CDR2 FQNEAQ (reference sequence). The CDR3 has 15 amino acids. Sequenced input: CFSE-low (dividing) CD8+ T cells sorted from an allogeneic mixed lymphocyte reaction. The TCR comes from a human donor in good health; the cells came from an allogeneic mixed lymphocyte reaction. Some clones in this sample may be carry-over from other donors' samples. The chain has TRBV7-9 and TRBJ2-1, with 9 bases matching TRBD2. For the CDR3, the DNA is TGTGCCAGCAGTCTAGCGGGGTCAAACTACAATGAGCAGTTCTTC. Amino acid sequence: CASSLAGSNYNEQFF.